The next 26 T cell receptor beta chains were all read from a single sample in a study of blood T cell repertoires in COVID-19 (dated by TCRdb to the early 2020s). To prepare the library, the immunoSEQ multiplex PCR assay was applied. TCRdb obtained this table from immuneACCESS and retained in-frame rearrangements with V and J assigned. These tables miss some clones; where compared with another copy, unresolved V genes account for less than half of the shortfall, and the remainder is unexplained. The sample profile shows 160,000 or so clones; 70% to 85% of them were found once. The biggest ten clones account for roughly 15% of the sample. The sample comprised PBMCs or T cells enriched from blood (not recorded which). The receptor source for this set is a man in his fifties who had recovered from COVID-19.

This clone was seen once. The CDR3 nucleotides read TGTGCCAGCTCACCAAGTATACAGGGGATAGGCTACACCTTC. Its protein is CASSPSIQGIGYTF. J is TRBJ1-2 and V is TRBV18, with 7 bases fitting TRBD1. This CDR3 spans 14 amino acids. The V gene end was trimmed by 2 bases and the J gene end by 8 bases; junction bases not matched to a gene: 8. Germline V gives CDR1 KGHSH, CDR2 LQKENI.

V is TRBV5-6 and J is TRBJ2-2; possibly TRBD1 for D (6 bases). Germline-derived CDR1 and CDR2 are SGHDT and YYEEEE. The CDR3 is 14 residues long. V gave up 2 bases and J gave up 8 bases, with 13 bases separating them. Here the CDR3 reads CASSFAGAGGELFF. For the CDR3, the DNA is TGTGCCAGCAGCTTTGCAGGGGCCGGTGGGGAGCTGTTTTTT.

This rearrangement joins TRBV6-5 to TRBJ1-6; D is unclear. The CDR3 is 14 amino acids. Trimming removed 2 bases from V and 7 bases from J, with 9 bases in between. Germline V gives CDR1 MNHEY, CDR2 SVGAGI. The CDR3 DNA sequence: TGTGCCAGCAGTTACCTGACGGAGAATTCACCCCTCCACTTT. Translated: CASSYLTENSPLHF.

The chain links TRBV7-9 to TRBJ1-1, with D hard to call. Germline CDR1 SEHNR, CDR2 FQNEAQ (reference sequence). V lost 5 bases and J lost 5, with 21 bases in between. The CDR3 sequence is 16 residues long. The CDR3 DNA reads as TGTGCCAGCAGCCCAGAGGCCGGTGGTGTATGGACTGAAGCTTTCTTT. Translating it yields CASSPEAGGVWTEAFF. Based on the CDR3 plus reference TRBV7-9 and TRBJ1-1, the full variable domain is DTGVSQNPRHKITKRGQNVTFRCDPISEHNRLYWYRQTLGQGPEFLTYFQNEAQLEKSRLLSDRFSAERPKGSFSTLEIQRTEQGDSAMYLCASSPEAGGVWTEAFFGQGTRLTVV.

The rearrangement links TRBV7-6 to TRBJ2-2, with TRBD1 matching 9 bases. V shed 3 bases, J shed 1 base, and the junction held 9 bases outside the gene matches. This CDR3 is built from 18 residues. Germline V gene sequence: CDR1 SGHVS, CDR2 FNYEAQ. The CDR3 coding sequence is TGTGCCAGCAGCTTTTACTACCGGGACAGGGAGAACACCGGGGAGCTGTTTTTT. This translates into CASSFYYRDRENTGELFF.

This clone was counted many times. The V gene is TRBV11-2, the J gene TRBJ2-1; TRBD2 matches at 8 bases. The CDR3 contains 15 residues. The V and J ends lost 1 base and 15 bases, in that order; junction bases with no gene match: 14. Germline assignment: CDR1 SGHAT and CDR2 FQNNGV. In DNA, the CDR3 is TGTGCCAGCAGCTTAGGGCTAGCGGGCGGGACGCGGCCGTTCTTC. Translating gives CASSLGLAGGTRPFF.

This clone has only a few counts. The gene calls are TRBV11-2 and TRBJ2-3, with 8 bases that match TRBD2. Per germline, CDR1 SGHAT and CDR2 FQNNGV. The CDR3 is made up of 15 amino acids. J gave up 2 bases and V 6 bases, and 7 bases lay outside the gene matches. The CDR3 is CASRKTSGITDTQYF. The CDR3 DNA reads TGTGCCAGCAGGAAAACTAGCGGCATCACAGATACGCAGTATTTT. The full variable domain, with the rest looked up from reference TRBV11-2 and TRBJ2-3, is EAGVAQSPRYKIIEKRQSVAFWCNPISGHATLYWYQQILGQGPKLLIQFQNNGVVDDSQLPKDRFSAERLKGVDSTLKIQPAKLEDSAVYLCASRKTSGITDTQYFGPGTRLTVL.

This clone showed up just a few times. The chain combines TRBV7-8 with TRBJ2-2; the D gene is possibly TRBD2 (5 bases). This CDR3 has 16 residues. Germline CDR1 is SGHVS and CDR2 is FQNEAQ. Deletions cut 5 bases from V and 0 bases from J, with 13 bases between. In DNA form, the CDR3 reads TGTGCCAGCAGCCCTCTGAGCGGAACGAACACCGGGGAGCTGTTTTTT. The encoded protein is CASSPLSGTNTGELFF.

This chain uses TRBV5-1 with TRBJ2-2; 8 nucleotides agree with TRBD1. There are 16 residues in the CDR3. V lost 4 bases, J lost 8 bases, and 13 bases stayed unmatched. From germline, CDR1 is SGHRS and CDR2 YFSETQ. The CDR3 DNA sequence: TGCGCCAGCAGCGCCCGAGGGCAGGGGGCGTCGGGGGAGCTGTTTTTT. This encodes CASSARGQGASGELFF.

The rearrangement joins TRBV6-5 to TRBJ1-2; weak D call: TRBD1 (5 bases). The germline V gene encodes CDR1 MNHEY and CDR2 SVGAGI. Trimming cost V 5 bases and J 6 bases, with 10 bases left between them. The CDR3 loop spans 12 amino acids. Written as DNA, the CDR3 is TGTGCCAGCAGTCCGGGGGTTGATGGCTACACCTTC. Its translation: CASSPGVDGYTF.

This sequence joins TRBV5-1 and TRBJ2-5, with D maybe TRBD2 (7 bases). CDR1 is SGHRS, CDR2 YFSETQ, per germline. The CDR3 totals 15 residues. Trimming took off 0 bases at V and 4 bases at J, with 13 bases between the two ends. CDR3 sequence reads: CASSLAGGLRETQYF. In DNA, the CDR3 is TGCGCCAGCAGCTTGGCCGGGGGGCTGAGAGAGACCCAGTACTTC.

The chain combines TRBV6-5 with TRBJ2-7; 11 bases align to TRBD2. The V and J ends lost 0 bases and 4 bases, in that order; junction bases with no gene match: 5. CDR3 size: 16 residues. The germline V gene has CDR1 MNHEY and CDR2 SVGAGI. Here the CDR3 DNA reads TGTGCCAGCAGTTACTCGATAACTAGCGGGGGATACGAGCAGTACTTC. Protein product: CASSYSITSGGYEQYF.

The chain employs TRBV21-1 and TRBJ2-6; the tabulated D call, TRBD2, remains unverified against the DNA. TRBV21-1 is an annotated pseudogene. The CDR3 consists of 15 residues. The CDR3 protein is CASNTGVSGANVLTF. The CDR3 coding sequence is TGTGCCAGCAACACGGGAGTCTCTGGGGCCAACGTCCTGACTTTC.

This sequence joins TRBV4-1 and TRBJ1-5; a weak D match, TRBD1 (5 bases). CDR1 MGHRA and CDR2 YSYEKL come from the germline V gene. V was trimmed by 0 bases and J by 7 bases, leaving 7 bases between them. This CDR3 contains 13 residues. The CDR3: CASSQEGRQPQHF. In nucleotides, the CDR3 is TGCGCCAGCAGCCAAGAGGGGCGGCAGCCCCAGCATTTT.

The chain couples TRBV11-2 to TRBJ1-1, with 9 bases aligning to TRBD1. The CDR3 runs 14 residues. Germline V gene sequence: CDR1 SGHAT, CDR2 FQNNGV. The V segment lost 3 bases and the J segment 5 bases; nucleotides outside the gene matches: 4. The CDR3 DNA follows: TGTGCCAGCAGCTTTGACGACAGGGGGACTGAAGCTTTCTTT. It encodes CASSFDDRGTEAFF.

V is TRBV19 and J is TRBJ1-6; D call uncertain. The germline V gene encodes CDR1 LNHDA and CDR2 SQIVND (reference sequence). The CDR3 runs 18 residues. Between the trimmed V and J ends, which lost 3 bases and 6 bases, there was a span of 21 bases. CDR3 loop: CASSIIAVPPRSNSPLHF. As DNA, the CDR3 is TGTGCCAGTAGTATTATAGCGGTCCCACCCAGGAGTAATTCACCCCTCCACTTT. The whole variable domain, filled in from reference TRBV19 and TRBJ1-6, reads DGGITQSPKYLFRKEGQNVTLSCEQNLNHDAMYWYRQDPGQGLRLIYYSQIVNDFQKGDIAEGYSVSREKKESFPLTVTSAQKNPTAFYLCASSIIAVPPRSNSPLHFGNGTRLTVT.

The chain uses TRBV7-2 and TRBJ1-1; TRBD1 matches at 8 bases. Germline CDR1 is SGHTA and CDR2 is FQGNSA. This CDR3 has 15 residues. V gave up 2 bases and J gave up 4 bases; unmatched junction bases: 6. The CDR3 is CASSLSSGTGTEAFF. For the CDR3, the DNA is TGTGCCAGCAGCTTATCCTCCGGGACAGGCACTGAAGCTTTCTTT.

This chain uses TRBV19 with TRBJ1-4; TRBD1 is a possible D gene (5 bases). Germline CDR1 reads LNHDA; CDR2 reads SQIVND (reference sequence). Trimming pared 5 bases from V and 0 bases from J, leaving 10 bases between. The CDR3 has 15 residues. The DNA of the CDR3 is TGTGCCAGTAGTCCGGGGGGGGCAACTAATGAAAAACTGTTTTTT. It translates to CASSPGGATNEKLFF.

V usage is TRBV30 and J usage is TRBJ2-3; 9 nucleotides agree with TRBD1. From germline, CDR1 is GTSNPN and CDR2 SVGIG (reference sequence). The CDR3 contains 15 residues. V was clipped by 1 base and J by 4 bases; unmatched bases: 6. The CDR3 DNA sequence: TGTGCCTGGAGTGCCTACAGGGGGCAGGCAGATACGCAGTATTTT. Protein: CAWSAYRGQADTQYF. The full variable domain, rest sourced from reference TRBV30 and TRBJ2-3, is SQTIHQWPATLVQPVGSPLSLECTVEGTSNPNLYWYRQAAGRGLQLLFYSVGIGQISSEVPQNLSASRPQDRQFILSSKKLLLSDSGFYLCAWSAYRGQADTQYFGPGTRLTVL.

The chain joins TRBV5-8 to TRBJ1-5, with D possibly being TRBD1 (6 bases). The CDR3 is 14 residues long. The ends were cut back, 2 bases at V and 5 bases at J, with 11 bases in the middle. CDR1 SGHTS and CDR2 YDEGEE come from the germline V gene. In nucleotides, the CDR3 is TGTGCCAGCAGCTTTGACAGGACCTATCAGCCCCAGCATTTT. This sequence encodes CASSFDRTYQPQHF.

V gene TRBV19 combines with J gene TRBJ2-7; TRBD1 agrees at 9 bases. With V trimmed by 6 bases and J by 3 bases, 9 bases remained unmatched. This CDR3 is 15 amino acids long. Germline V gene sequence: CDR1 LNHDA, CDR2 SQIVND (reference sequence). The CDR3: CASSISGTGIYEQYF. CDR3 DNA: TGTGCCAGTAGCATTTCCGGGACAGGGATCTACGAGCAGTACTTC.

CDR3: CASARGTAFPRYGYTF. For the CDR3, the DNA is TGTGCCAGCGCCAGGGGGACAGCCTTTCCGCGCTATGGCTACACCTTC. This chain connects TRBV3-1 (or the pseudogene TRBV3-2) to TRBJ1-2, with 7 bases identical to TRBD1. With V trimmed by 8 bases and J by 4 bases, 16 bases remained unmatched. The CDR3 is made up of 16 amino acids. Germline CDR1 is LGHDT and CDR2 is YNNKEL (reference sequence).

This clone was recorded once. The gene calls are TRBV5-4 and TRBJ1-2; a possible D gene is TRBD1 (6 bases). This CDR3 is 13 amino acids long. V lost 3 bases and J lost 1, with 7 bases in between. Germline V gene sequence: CDR1 SGHNT, CDR2 YYREEE (reference sequence). The CDR3 sequence is CASSSDSNYGYTF. The DNA for the CDR3 is TGTGCCAGCAGCTCGGACAGTAACTATGGCTACACCTTC.

The chain carries TRBV4-1 and TRBJ1-2, with D possibly being TRBD1 (5 bases). Germline V CDR1 and CDR2: MGHRA, YSYEKL. CDR3 size: 16 residues. Trimming took off 0 bases at V and 3 bases at J, with 14 bases between the two ends. The CDR3 DNA reads TGCGCCAGCAGCCAAGATTTAGGGGCGTTGGACTATGGCTACACCTTC. It codes for CASSQDLGALDYGYTF.

V is TRBV7-9 and J is TRBJ1-1; 9 bases line up with TRBD1. The CDR3 spans 15 residues. Germline CDR1 is SEHNR and CDR2 is FQNEAQ (reference sequence). The trim removed 6 bases at V and 4 bases at J, leaving 9 bases unmatched. The CDR3 loop is CASRAGTGYSTEAFF. The CDR3 DNA is TGTGCCAGCAGAGCCGGGACAGGGTACAGCACTGAAGCTTTCTTT.

V is TRBV5-1 and J is TRBJ2-5, with 11 bases that match TRBD2. The CDR3 has 15 amino acids. Germline CDR1 is SGHRS and CDR2 is YFSETQ. V shed 0 bases, J shed 4 bases, and the junction held 2 bases outside the gene matches. CDR3 sequence reads: CASSLDLAGGETQYF. The CDR3 nucleotides are TGCGCCAGCAGCTTGGATCTAGCGGGGGGAGAGACCCAGTACTTC.